This entry describes one T cell receptor delta chain. What it binds is not known. TCRdb records a much larger clone's protein for this DNA, with a difference at residue 9 that likely arises from a read error; the protein given is the translation of the DNA. Flow sorting of PBMC yielded separate Vgamma9/Vdelta2+ and Vdelta2-negative gammadelta T cell populations for bulk repertoire analysis. TCRdb reanalysed the multiplex PCR reads with CATT. The sample shows around 82,000 delta-chain clones, roughly 1.4% of them seen only once. This specimen belongs to a study of γδ T cells in repeated Plasmodium falciparum infection. The CDR3 totals 21 residues. Trimming at V came to 1 base and at J to 0 bases, leaving 20 bases not matched to a gene. Per germline, CDR1 TSWWSYY and CDR2 QGS. General observations from the study: Malian donors came from one small rural village, predominantly one ethnic group.

This sequence joins TRDV1 and TRDJ1, with 7 bases matching TRDD2. Matching the DNA to germline supplied the J gene, which TCRdb does not give. The sample comprised gamma-delta T cells from blood. This clonotype was obtained from a pool of human donors (malaria-infected and uninfected, not separated). In DNA form, the CDR3 reads TGTGCTCTTGGGGAACCGATCCGAAGTTCCTACGGGGTCTCGTACACCGATAAACTCATCTTT. It yields the protein CALGEPIRSSYGVSYTDKLIF.